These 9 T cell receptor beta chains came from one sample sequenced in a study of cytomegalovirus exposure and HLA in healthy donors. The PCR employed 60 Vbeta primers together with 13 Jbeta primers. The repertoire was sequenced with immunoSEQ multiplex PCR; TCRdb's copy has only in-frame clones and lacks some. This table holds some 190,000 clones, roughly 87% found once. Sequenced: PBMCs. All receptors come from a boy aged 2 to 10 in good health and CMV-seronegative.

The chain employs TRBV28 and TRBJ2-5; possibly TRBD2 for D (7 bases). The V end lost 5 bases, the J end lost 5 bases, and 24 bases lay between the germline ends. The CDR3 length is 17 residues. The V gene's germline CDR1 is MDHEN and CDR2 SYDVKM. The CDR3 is CASSPMGGLRGRETQYF. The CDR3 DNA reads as TGTGCCAGCAGTCCGATGGGGGGGCTACGTGGACGCGAGACCCAGTACTTC.

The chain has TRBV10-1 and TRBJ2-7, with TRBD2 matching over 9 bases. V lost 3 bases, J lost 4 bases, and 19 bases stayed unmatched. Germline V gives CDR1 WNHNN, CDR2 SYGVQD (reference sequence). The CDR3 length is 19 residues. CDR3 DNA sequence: TGCGCCAGCAGTGACCATCCGGTTGGGGGGCCTAGCGGGGAGTACGAGCAGTACTTC. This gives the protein CASSDHPVGGPSGEYEQYF.

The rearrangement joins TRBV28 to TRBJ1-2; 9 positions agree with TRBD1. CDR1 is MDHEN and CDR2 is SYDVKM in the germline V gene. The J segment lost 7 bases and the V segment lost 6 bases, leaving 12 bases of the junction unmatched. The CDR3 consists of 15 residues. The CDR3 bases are TGTGCCAGCAGCTCCGGGACAGGGAAGCGGAGTGGCTACACCTTC. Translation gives CASSSGTGKRSGYTF.

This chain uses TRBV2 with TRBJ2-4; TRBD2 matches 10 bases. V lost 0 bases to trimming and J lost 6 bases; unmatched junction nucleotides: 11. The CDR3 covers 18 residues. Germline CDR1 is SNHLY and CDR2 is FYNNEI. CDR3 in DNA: TGTGCCAGCAGTGAAGCGACTAGCGGGTTAGGTCTCTTAAACATTCAGTACTTC. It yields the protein CASSEATSGLGLLNIQYF.

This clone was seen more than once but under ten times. CDR3 nucleotides: TGTGCCAGCAGCGCCTACAGGGAAATGAGCTCCTACAATGAGCAGTTCTTC. Its translation is CASSAYREMSSYNEQFF. The chain recombines TRBV27 with TRBJ2-1; D may be TRBD1 (6 bases). V lost 6 bases and J lost 0, with 18 bases in between. The CDR3 has 17 amino acids. Germline CDR1 is MNHEY and CDR2 is SMNVEV (reference sequence).

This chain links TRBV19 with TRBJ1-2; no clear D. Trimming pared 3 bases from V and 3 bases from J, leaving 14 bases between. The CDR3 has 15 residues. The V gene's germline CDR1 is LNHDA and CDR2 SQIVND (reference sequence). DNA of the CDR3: TGTGCCAGTAGTATGATGGTCCTAGCGGACTATGGCTACACCTTC. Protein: CASSMMVLADYGYTF.

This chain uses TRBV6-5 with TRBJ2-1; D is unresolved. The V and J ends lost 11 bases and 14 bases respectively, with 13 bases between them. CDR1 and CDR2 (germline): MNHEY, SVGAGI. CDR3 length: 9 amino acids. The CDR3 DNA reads TGTGCCGGCACGAGGTTCGAGTTCTTC. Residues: CAGTRFEFF.

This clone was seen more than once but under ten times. In DNA, the CDR3 is TGTGCCAGCAGTTTGAACAGGGCCAATGAGCAGTTCTTC. This encodes CASSLNRANEQFF. The chain links TRBV27 to TRBJ2-1; maybe TRBD1 (6 bases). V lost 3 bases and J lost 6, with 9 bases in between. Germline assignment: CDR1 MNHEY and CDR2 SMNVEV (reference sequence). This CDR3 region has 13 residues.

The CDR3 DNA reads as TGTGCCAGCAGCGGGGCAGAAGGTATCCACGAGCAGTACTTC. Translated: CASSGAEGIHEQYF. The chain is built from TRBV7-9 and TRBJ2-5; tentative D call: TRBD1 (5 bases). Judging by the DNA end, TRBJ2-7 fits better; the J call may be wrong. The CDR3 length is 14 residues. Germline V lookup: CDR1 SEHNR, CDR2 FQNEAQ (reference sequence).